This entry is about one TCR beta chain. This sample is drawn from a study of blood T cell repertoires in COVID-19. About the study: T cells, B-cell-depleted T cells, or PBMCs supplied cDNA or gDNA.

Measured with immunoSEQ multiplex PCR; TCRdb has only the in-frame clones, and not every one. The table lists around 100,000 clones, just over 85% of them singletons, with about 3% in the top ten. V shed 6 bases and J 4 bases; nucleotides not matched to a gene: 7. Per germline, CDR1 LGHDT and CDR2 YNNKEL (reference sequence). There are 16 residues in the CDR3. The sequence derives from a human donor in a cohort sampled during active COVID-19. The chain is built from TRBV3-1 (or the pseudogene TRBV3-2) and TRBJ2-5; TRBD2 matches at 14 bases. Sample: peripheral blood. This chain's CDR3 is CASSPGTSGSGETQYF. The DNA of the CDR3 is TGTGCCAGCAGTCCGGGGACTAGCGGGAGTGGAGAGACCCAGTACTTC.